Given below is one T cell receptor (beta chain) in context. Its cognate antigen is unknown. Sequenced by immunoSEQ multiplex PCR; TCRdb stores in-frame clones only, minus some. The sample carries tens of thousands of clones, 84% recorded once. This sample stems from a study of PD-1 blockade in mismatch repair-deficient tumors. Study background: Patients had about eleven mismatch repair-deficient cancer types and were previously treated and progressing.

Study observations and caveats: After pembrolizumab, tumor-resident clones rose rapidly, then generally contracted before radiologic responses.

Mismatch repair deficiency was confirmed in all patients, by PCR or immunohistochemistry. TCRs were sequenced from a few patients responding to pembrolizumab. Sequenced material: peripheral blood, taken 2 weeks after starting pembrolizumab. The receptor comes from an adult with mismatch repair-deficient cancer.

CDR3 DNA sequence: TGTGCCAGCAGGAGACTAGCGGGAGACCCCTACGAGCAGTACTTC. Its protein is CASRRLAGDPYEQYF. The chain uses TRBV6-6 and TRBJ2-7; 12 positions agree with TRBD2. CDR1 MNHNY and CDR2 SVGAGI come from the germline V gene (reference sequence). The CDR3 extends over 15 amino acids. The V gene end was trimmed by 6 bases and the J gene end by 2 bases; junction bases not matched to a gene: 5.